This T cell receptor (beta chain) was captured by sequencing in a study of cytomegalovirus exposure and HLA in healthy donors. Whole-study results and caveats: Cytomegalovirus-associated TCR beta chains were listed, numbering some 150.

PCR amplification relied on 60 Vbeta primers (plus 13 Jbeta primers). Here immunoSEQ multiplex PCR was the method, and the copy in TCRdb shows in-frame clones only, minus some. The sample yields approximately 140,000 clones, 65% to 80% seen once. With regard to this clone: Its antigen is unknown.

Germline values: CDR1 KGHSH, CDR2 LQKENI. V was cut by 6 bases and J by 3 bases, with 14 bases left in between. This CDR3 is 14 amino acids long. This sequence originates from a woman between 18 and 30 years old in good health and CMV-seronegative. The sequenced sample consisted of PBMCs. The chain employs TRBV18 and TRBJ1-2; the D gene is possibly TRBD1 (6 bases). The CDR3 reads CASSPGTTYYGYTF. The DNA for the CDR3 is TGTGCCAGCTCTCCAGGGACAACCTACTATGGCTACACCTTC. Supplemented by reference TRBV18 and TRBJ1-2, the full variable domain reads NAGVMQNPRHLVRRRGQEARLRCSPMKGHSHVYWYRQLPEEGLKFMVYLQKENIIDESGMPKERFSAEFPKEGPSILRIQQVVRGDSAAYFCASSPGTTYYGYTFGSGTRLTVV.